The clone carrying this T cell receptor (beta chain) came up a few times. Its specificity is unknown. The authors ran a second PCR of about 6 to 12 cycles using a sample-barcoded 5' primer and a J-beta primer mix. TCRdb recomputed calls from the 5' RACE reads with MiXCR, one row per CDR3 protein. The sample lists over 750,000 distinct CDR3 sequences, 25% occurring once. Each sample yielded at least 6 micrograms of PBMC total RNA. The record originates from a study of blood T cells in healthy people across ages. The study's findings and limits: One million T cells yielded diversity estimates that were considered underestimates. Compared with aged donors, long-lived donors showed fewer expanded clones, suggesting selection.

The same data also went into a second study, on T cells of mothers and their children.

This clonotype was sampled from a boy aged 5-17 years in good health. Sequences were obtained from blood.

The CDR3 DNA is TGCAGTGCTAGAGCACTCCTACTCTACAATGAGCAGTTCTTC. This gives the protein CSARALLLYNEQFF. The chain uses TRBV20-1 and TRBJ2-1; no reliable D call. The V gene's germline CDR1 is DFQATT and CDR2 SNEGSKA (reference sequence). V was cut by 1 base and J by 3 bases, with 10 bases left in between. This CDR3 contains 14 residues.